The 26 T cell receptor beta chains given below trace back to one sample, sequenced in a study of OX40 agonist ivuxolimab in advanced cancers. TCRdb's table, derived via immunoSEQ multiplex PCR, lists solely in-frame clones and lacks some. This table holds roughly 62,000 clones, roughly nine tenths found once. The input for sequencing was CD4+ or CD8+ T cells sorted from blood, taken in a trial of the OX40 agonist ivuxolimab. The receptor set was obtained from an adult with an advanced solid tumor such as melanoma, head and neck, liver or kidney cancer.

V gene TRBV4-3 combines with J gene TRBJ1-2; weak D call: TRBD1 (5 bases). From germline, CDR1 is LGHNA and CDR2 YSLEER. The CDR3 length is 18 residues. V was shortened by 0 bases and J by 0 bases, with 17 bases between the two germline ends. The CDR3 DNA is TGCGCCAGCAGCCAAGAAGCTGAAGGGGCAGTCGCTAACTATGGCTACACCTTC. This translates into CASSQEAEGAVANYGYTF.

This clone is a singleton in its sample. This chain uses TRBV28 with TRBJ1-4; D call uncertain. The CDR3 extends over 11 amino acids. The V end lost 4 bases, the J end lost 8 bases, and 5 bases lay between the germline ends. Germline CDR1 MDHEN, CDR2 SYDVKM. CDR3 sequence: CASSSWEKLFF. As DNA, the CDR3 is TGTGCCAGCAGTTCCTGGGAAAAACTGTTTTTT.

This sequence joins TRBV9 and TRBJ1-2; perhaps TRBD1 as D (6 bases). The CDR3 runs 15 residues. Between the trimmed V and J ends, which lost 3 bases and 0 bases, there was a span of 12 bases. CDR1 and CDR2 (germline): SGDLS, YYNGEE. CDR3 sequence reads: CASSETTGTNYGYTF. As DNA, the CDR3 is TGTGCCAGCAGCGAAACAACAGGGACTAACTATGGCTACACCTTC.

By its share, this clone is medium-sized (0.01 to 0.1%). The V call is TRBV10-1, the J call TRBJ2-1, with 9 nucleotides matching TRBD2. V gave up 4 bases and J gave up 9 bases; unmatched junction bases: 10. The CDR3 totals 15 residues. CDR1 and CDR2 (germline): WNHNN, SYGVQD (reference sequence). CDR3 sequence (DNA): TGCGCCAGCAGTGGATCCCCTTTGACTAGCGGTGAGCAGTTCTTC. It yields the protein CASSGSPLTSGEQFF.

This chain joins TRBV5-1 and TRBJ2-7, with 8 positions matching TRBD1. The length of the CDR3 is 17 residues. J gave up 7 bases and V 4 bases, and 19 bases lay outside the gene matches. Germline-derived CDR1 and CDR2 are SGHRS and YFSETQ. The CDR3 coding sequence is TGCGCCAGCAGCCGGGACAGGCCTTCATTCCCAACGGGAGAGCAGTACTTC. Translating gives CASSRDRPSFPTGEQYF.

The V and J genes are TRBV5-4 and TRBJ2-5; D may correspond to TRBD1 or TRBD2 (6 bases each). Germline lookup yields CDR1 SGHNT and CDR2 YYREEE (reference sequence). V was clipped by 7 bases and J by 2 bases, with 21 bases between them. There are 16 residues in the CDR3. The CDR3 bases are TGTGCCAGCCCCCTCTGGCCGGGGGCGAGGCAAGAGACCCAGTACTTC. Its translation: CASPLWPGARQETQYF.

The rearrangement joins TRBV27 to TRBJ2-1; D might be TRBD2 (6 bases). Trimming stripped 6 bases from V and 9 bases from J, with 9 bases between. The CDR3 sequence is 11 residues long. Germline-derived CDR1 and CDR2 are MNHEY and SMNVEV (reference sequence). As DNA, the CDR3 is TGTGCCAGCAGGCGGGGCGTTGAGCAGTTCTTC. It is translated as CASRRGVEQFF.

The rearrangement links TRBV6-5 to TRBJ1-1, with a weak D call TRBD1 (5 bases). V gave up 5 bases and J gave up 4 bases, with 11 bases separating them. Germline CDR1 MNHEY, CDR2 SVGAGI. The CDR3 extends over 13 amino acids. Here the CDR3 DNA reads TGTGCCAGCAGTAAGGGACGGTTCACTGAAGCTTTCTTT. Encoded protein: CASSKGRFTEAFF.

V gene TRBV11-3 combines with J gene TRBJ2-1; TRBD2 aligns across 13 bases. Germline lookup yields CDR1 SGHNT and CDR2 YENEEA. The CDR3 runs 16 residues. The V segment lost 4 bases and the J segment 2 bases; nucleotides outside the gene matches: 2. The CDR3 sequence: CASSSGLAGTYNEQFF. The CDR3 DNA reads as TGTGCCAGCAGCTCGGGACTAGCGGGAACCTACAATGAGCAGTTCTTC.

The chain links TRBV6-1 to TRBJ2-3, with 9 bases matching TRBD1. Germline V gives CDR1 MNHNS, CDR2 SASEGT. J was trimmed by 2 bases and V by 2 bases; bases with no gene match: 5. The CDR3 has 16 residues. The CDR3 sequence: CASSERTGAYTDTQYF. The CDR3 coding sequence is TGTGCCAGCAGTGAACGGACAGGGGCCTACACAGATACGCAGTATTTT.

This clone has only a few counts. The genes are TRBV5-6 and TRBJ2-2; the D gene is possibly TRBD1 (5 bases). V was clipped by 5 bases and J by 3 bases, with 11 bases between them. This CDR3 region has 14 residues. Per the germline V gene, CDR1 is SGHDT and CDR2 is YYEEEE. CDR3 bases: TGTGCCAGCAGTTACCTAGGGGACACCGGGGAGCTGTTTTTT. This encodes CASSYLGDTGELFF.

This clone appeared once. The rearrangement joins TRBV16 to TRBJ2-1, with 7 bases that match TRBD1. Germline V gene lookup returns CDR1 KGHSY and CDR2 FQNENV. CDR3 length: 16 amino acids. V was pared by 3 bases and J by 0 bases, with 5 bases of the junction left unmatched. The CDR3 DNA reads TGTGCCAGCAGCCAGGGACAGATGAGCTCCTACAATGAGCAGTTCTTC. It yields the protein CASSQGQMSSYNEQFF.

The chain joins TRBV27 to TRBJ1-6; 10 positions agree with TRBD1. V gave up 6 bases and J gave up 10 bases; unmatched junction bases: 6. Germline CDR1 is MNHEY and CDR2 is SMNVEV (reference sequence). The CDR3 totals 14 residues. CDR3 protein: CASRGQGDGSPLHF. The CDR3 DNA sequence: TGTGCCAGCAGAGGACAGGGGGATGGGTCACCCCTCCACTTT.

For the CDR3, the DNA is TGTGCCAGTCCCACAGGGACGAAGAACATTCAGTACTTC. It encodes CASPTGTKNIQYF. The chain employs TRBV25-1 and TRBJ2-4; D is perhaps TRBD1 (6 bases). Trimming left V 9 bases short and J 7 bases short, with 16 bases between. Germline V gene sequence: CDR1 MGHDK, CDR2 SYGVNS. This CDR3 comprises 13 residues.

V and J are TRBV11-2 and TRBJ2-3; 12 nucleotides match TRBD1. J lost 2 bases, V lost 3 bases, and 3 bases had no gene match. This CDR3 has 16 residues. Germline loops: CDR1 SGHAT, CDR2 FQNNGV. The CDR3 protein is CASSFGTGGVTDTQYF. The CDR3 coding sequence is TGTGCCAGCAGCTTCGGGACAGGGGGCGTCACAGATACGCAGTATTTT.

CDR3 loop: CASSQGVQGLGSSYEQYF. The DNA of the CDR3 is TGCGCCAGCAGCCAGGGGGTTCAGGGACTGGGGAGCTCCTACGAGCAGTACTTC. The V call is TRBV4-3, the J call TRBJ2-7; D perhaps matches TRBD2 (6 bases). Between the trimmed V and J ends, which lost 3 bases and 0 bases, there was a span of 21 bases. Germline V gives CDR1 LGHNA, CDR2 YSLEER. CDR3 length: 18 residues.

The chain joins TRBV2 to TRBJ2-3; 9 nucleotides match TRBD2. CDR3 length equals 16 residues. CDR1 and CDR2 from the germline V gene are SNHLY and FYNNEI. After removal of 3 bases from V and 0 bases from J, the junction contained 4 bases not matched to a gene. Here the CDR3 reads CASSELTSGSTDTQYF. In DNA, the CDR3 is TGTGCCAGCAGTGAGCTGACTAGCGGAAGCACAGATACGCAGTATTTT.

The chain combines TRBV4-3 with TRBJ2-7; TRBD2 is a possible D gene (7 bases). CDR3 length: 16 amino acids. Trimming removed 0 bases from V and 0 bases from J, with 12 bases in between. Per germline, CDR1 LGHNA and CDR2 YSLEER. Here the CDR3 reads CASSQDAGAVSYEQYF. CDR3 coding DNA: TGCGCCAGCAGCCAAGATGCGGGGGCGGTCTCCTACGAGCAGTACTTC.

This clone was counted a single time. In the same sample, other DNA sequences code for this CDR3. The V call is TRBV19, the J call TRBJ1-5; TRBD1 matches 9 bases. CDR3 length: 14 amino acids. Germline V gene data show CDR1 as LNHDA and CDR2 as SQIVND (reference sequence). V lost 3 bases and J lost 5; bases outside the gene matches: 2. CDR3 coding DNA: TGTGCCAGTAGTATTTGGACAGGGGATCAGCCCCAGCATTTT. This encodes CASSIWTGDQPQHF.

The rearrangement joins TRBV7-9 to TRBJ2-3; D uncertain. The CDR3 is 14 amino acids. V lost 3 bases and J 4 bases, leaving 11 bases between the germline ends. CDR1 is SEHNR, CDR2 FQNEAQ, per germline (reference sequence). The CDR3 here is CASSLSGWPDTQYF. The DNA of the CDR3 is TGTGCCAGCAGCTTGTCGGGTTGGCCAGATACGCAGTATTTT.

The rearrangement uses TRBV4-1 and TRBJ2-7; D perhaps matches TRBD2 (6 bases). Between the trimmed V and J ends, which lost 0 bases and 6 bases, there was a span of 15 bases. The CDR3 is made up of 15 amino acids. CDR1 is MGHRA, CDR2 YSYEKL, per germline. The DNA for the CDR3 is TGCGCCAGCAGCCAAGATAAGGACTACCCCTTCGAGCAGTACTTC. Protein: CASSQDKDYPFEQYF.

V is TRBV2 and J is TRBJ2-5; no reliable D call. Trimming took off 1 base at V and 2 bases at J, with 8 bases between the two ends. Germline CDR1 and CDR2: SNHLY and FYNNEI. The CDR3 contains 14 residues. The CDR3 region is CASSEERFQETQYF. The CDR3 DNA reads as TGTGCCAGCAGTGAAGAGAGGTTTCAAGAGACCCAGTACTTC.

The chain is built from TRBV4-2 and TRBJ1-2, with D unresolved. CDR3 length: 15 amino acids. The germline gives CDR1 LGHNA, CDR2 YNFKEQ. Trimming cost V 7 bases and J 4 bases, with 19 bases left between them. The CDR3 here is CASTIGGDELYGYTF. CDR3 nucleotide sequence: TGTGCCAGCACCATTGGAGGAGACGAACTCTATGGCTACACCTTC.

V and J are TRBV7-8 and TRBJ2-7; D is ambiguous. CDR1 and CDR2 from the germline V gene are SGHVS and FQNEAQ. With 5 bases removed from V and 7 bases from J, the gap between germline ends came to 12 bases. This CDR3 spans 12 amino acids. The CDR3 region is CASSARLGEQYF. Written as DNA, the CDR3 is TGTGCCAGCAGCGCCCGTCTGGGAGAGCAGTACTTC.

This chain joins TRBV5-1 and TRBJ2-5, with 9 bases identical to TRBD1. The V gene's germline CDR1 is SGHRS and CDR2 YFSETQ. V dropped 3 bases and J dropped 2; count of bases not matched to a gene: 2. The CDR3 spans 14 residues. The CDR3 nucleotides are TGCGCCAGCAGCTACGGACAGGGGCAAGAGACCCAGTACTTC. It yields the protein CASSYGQGQETQYF.

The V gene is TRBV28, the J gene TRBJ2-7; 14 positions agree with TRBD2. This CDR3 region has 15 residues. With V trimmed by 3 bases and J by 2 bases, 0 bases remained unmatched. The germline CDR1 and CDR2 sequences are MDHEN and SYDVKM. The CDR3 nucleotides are TGTGCCAGCAGTTTGGGACTAGCGGGAGCCTACGAGCAGTACTTC. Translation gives CASSLGLAGAYEQYF.